Below, 6 T cell receptor beta chains from the same sample are listed, as sequenced in a study of graft-versus-host responses after intestinal transplantation. The antigens these receptors bind are not known. Only in-frame clones appear in the TCRdb table, and some are missing; sequencing was by immunoSEQ multiplex PCR. The sample includes over 100,000 clones, about 93% of them seen just once. The sequences come from unstimulated CD4+ T cells sorted from spleen or lymph node cells, collected before intestinal transplant. These receptors came from a human donor who received an intestinal transplant.

The chain combines TRBV4-1 with TRBJ2-7; the match to TRBD1 covers 8 bases. Germline V gene sequence: CDR1 MGHRA, CDR2 YSYEKL. V shed 2 bases, J shed 3 bases, and the junction held 12 bases outside the gene matches. This CDR3 is 17 amino acids long. The CDR3 loop reads CASSQPSPGQAYYEQYF. The CDR3, as DNA: TGCGCCAGCAGCCAACCCTCCCCGGGACAGGCGTACTACGAGCAGTACTTC.

The chain couples TRBV28 to TRBJ1-5; unclear D gene. The CDR3 has 18 residues. The germline V gene encodes CDR1 MDHEN and CDR2 SYDVKM. V was clipped by 0 bases and J by 0 bases, with 15 bases between them. The CDR3 coding sequence is TGTGCCAGCAGTTTATGGCCCCTTATAGGAAATAGCAATCAGCCCCAGCATTTT. Translating it yields CASSLWPLIGNSNQPQHF.

The rearrangement joins TRBV10-3 to TRBJ1-1; D perhaps matches TRBD1 (6 bases). CDR1 and CDR2 from the germline V gene are ENHRY and SYGVKD. This CDR3 spans 13 amino acids. The ends were cut back, 5 bases at V and 1 base at J, with 8 bases in the middle. The CDR3 nucleotides read TGTGCCATCAGTCTACAGGGGAACACTGAAGCTTTCTTT. The encoded protein is CAISLQGNTEAFF.

This clone occurred a few times. The chain carries TRBV19 and TRBJ2-1, with TRBD2 identical over 13 bases. J was trimmed by 8 bases and V by 4 bases; bases with no gene match: 5. The CDR3 is made up of 15 amino acids. The germline CDR1 and CDR2 sequences are LNHDA and SQIVND (reference sequence). CDR3 DNA: TGTGCCAGTAGTACCGGGACTAGCGGGAAGGATGAGCAGTTCTTC. The encoded protein is CASSTGTSGKDEQFF.

The rearrangement joins TRBV7-6 to TRBJ1-2; TRBD1 matches 7 bases. Germline V gives CDR1 SGHVS, CDR2 FNYEAQ. After removal of 1 base from V and 4 bases from J, the junction contained 6 bases not matched to a gene. The CDR3 totals 15 residues. CDR3 in amino acids: CASSLDEGARYGYTF. CDR3 in DNA: TGTGCCAGCAGCTTAGACGAGGGGGCTCGCTATGGCTACACCTTC.

The rearrangement links TRBV5-1 to TRBJ2-5; a weak D match, TRBD2 (6 bases). CDR1 SGHRS and CDR2 YFSETQ come from the germline V gene. V shed 0 bases and J shed 4 bases, with 25 bases lying between them. CDR3 size: 19 residues. The CDR3 reads CASSLGPTGGWMIAETQYF. The CDR3, as DNA: TGCGCCAGCAGCTTGGGCCCTACCGGGGGATGGATGATAGCAGAGACCCAGTACTTC.